This entry is about one T cell receptor beta chain. From PBMCs, CD4+ and CD8+ T cells were sorted. This record belongs to a study of CD8+ T cells in alopecia areata. In each case, RNA was isolated and then reverse transcribed into cDNA as the sequencing template. The data were produced by immunoSEQ multiplex PCR, yet TCRdb's version contains in-frame clones alone and is incomplete. The sample has about 140,000 clones; roughly 46% are singletons. CDR1 is LNHNV and CDR2 is YYDKDF in the germline V gene (reference sequence). The V segment lost 5 bases and the J segment 6 bases; nucleotides outside the gene matches: 4. The CDR3 is 15 residues long.

The origin of this receptor is a human donor with alopecia areata. The source was CD4+ T cells sorted from blood, collected at week 0. The genes are TRBV15 and TRBJ2-1, with 13 bases lining up with TRBD2. The CDR3 region is CATSLGLAGVNEQFF. Here the CDR3 DNA reads TGTGCCACCAGCCTCGGACTAGCGGGAGTCAATGAGCAGTTCTTC.